This entry describes one T cell receptor (beta chain). Its antigen is not identified. The data originate from a study of cytomegalovirus exposure and HLA in healthy donors. Study-wide context: A later analysis reported the 130 or so validation repertoires used the same platform as the roughly 700 first-cohort repertoires.

V trimming: 0 bases; J trimming: 2 bases; junction bases outside the gene matches: 4. This CDR3 has 15 residues. From germline, CDR1 is SGHDT and CDR2 YYEEEE. The protocol was immunoSEQ multiplex PCR, while the TCRdb copy is restricted to in-frame clones and leaves out a portion. The table has just under 75,000 clones, about 93% seen once. Study-wide results and limits: Confirmation in vitro established that a few CMV-associated chains were specific for CMV antigens. Rarity characterized most TCR sequences, yet some public TCRs appeared in many donors.

The sequence came from a woman between 18 and 30 years old in good health and CMV-seropositive. Sequencing was done on a sample of PBMCs. V is TRBV5-6 and J is TRBJ1-2; TRBD1 aligns across 7 bases. CDR3 protein: CASSLEQGVNYGYTF. CDR3 nucleotides: TGTGCCAGCAGCTTGGAGCAGGGGGTGAACTATGGCTACACCTTC.